Below, one T cell receptor (beta chain) is given with its context. Generated by immunoSEQ multiplex PCR, the TCRdb table keeps only in-frame clones and is missing some. The data contain approximately 160,000 clones, roughly 83% of them singletons. The data were taken from a study of cytomegalovirus exposure and HLA in healthy donors. From germline, CDR1 is SQVTM and CDR2 ANQGSEA. With 4 bases clipped from V and 2 bases from J, the junction kept 4 bases outside the gene matches. The CDR3 runs 14 residues. The TCR was taken from a man in his thirties or forties in good health and CMV-seropositive. The chain uses TRBV29-1 and TRBJ2-1, with 8 bases aligning to TRBD1. Material: PBMCs. The CDR3 protein is CSVGKQGAYNEQFF. The CDR3 DNA follows: TGCAGCGTTGGGAAACAGGGGGCCTACAATGAGCAGTTCTTC.